This entry describes one T cell receptor beta chain. The data were taken from a study of blood T cell repertoires in COVID-19. Assay: immunoSEQ multiplex PCR; the TCRdb copy retains only in-frame clones and omits some. The table includes more than 250,000 clones, about 87% detected once. The CDR3 length is 17 residues. Looked up from germline, CDR1 is SEHNR and CDR2 is FQNEAQ (reference sequence). V lost 0 bases, J lost 4 bases, and 7 bases stayed unmatched. V gene TRBV7-9 combines with J gene TRBJ1-5; 9 bases match TRBD1. Sequencing was performed on PBMCs or T cells enriched from blood (not recorded which). The TCR was taken from a woman aged 25 to 39 who had recovered from COVID-19. The CDR3 nucleotides are TGTGCCAGCAGCTTAGCCCCCGGGACAGGGCGAAATCAGCCCCAGCATTTT. It is translated as CASSLAPGTGRNQPQHF.